This paragraph reports one TCR beta chain. This clone turned up a few times. Its specific antigen is unknown. The sample holds no much larger clone one base away, and base qualities are not on file. Here V drops 1 base and J drops 4 bases, and the junction holds 4 bases not matched to any gene. From the cysteine through the phenylalanine, the CDR3 covers 15 amino acids. CDR3 DNA only is kept here, 45 bases in frame from base 1. CDR1 and CDR2 (SGHTA, FQGNSA) derive from the germline V gene. Each donor gave one peripheral blood draw, averaging approximately 0.11 L, which was collected into heparinised tubes. Using a panel that included CD45RO, CCR7, CD25, CD127, CD95 and CD27, naive, central memory, regulatory and stem cell-like memory CD4+ T cells were sorted on a BD FACSAria II. Every sorted population had a purity above 98%. PBMCs were isolated right away by Lymphoprep density gradient centrifugation and were stained directly, without culture. So that batch effects would be minimized, each experiment stained and sorted samples in pairs, pairing one healthy donor with one patient.

The entire isolated RNA was reverse transcribed using the High Capacity cDNA Reverse Transcription Kit, and thus expressed TCRB transcripts were sequenced. Deep immunoSEQ sequencing was performed on naive, central memory and regulatory T cell samples, with an average of roughly 3.5 million total reads per sample. After sorted cells were lysed in RLT buffer, RNA was extracted with DNase-treated RNeasy Micro or Mini kits, with the choice depending on cell number. Each cell subset was processed on its own to prevent cross-contamination, while patient and healthy donor samples were processed together. Using the immunoSEQ multiplex PCR, TCRB sequences were amplified from cDNA into 87-bp fragments spanning the CDR3 region. Sequencing of the amplicons was done on the Illumina HiSeq platform. Under the source paper's analysis protocol: Synthetic template baselines were used to correct PCR bias computationally, reads within Hamming distance 2 were collapsed together, and singletons that could not be merged were discarded. Reads were aligned against IMGT so that V, D and J genes, CDR3 length and insertions or deletions at six rearrangement sites could be assigned. Within each subset, clonotype counts were normalized to the number of sorted cells before true diversity and Gini coefficients were calculated with the tcR R package. The overlap coefficient, calculated on TCRB nucleotide sequences, was used to quantify repertoire sharing. In TCRdb, the immuneACCESS table is reduced to in-frame sequences with V and J assigned. These tables do not hold every clone; where another copy was compared, an unresolved V gene accounts for under half, and the others remain unexplained. V, J and clone size are those of that table, while D and trimming were read from the DNA. In this sample the table shows about 160,000 clones, about 8.1% of which occur a single time. Jointly, the top ten make up more than 0.5% of the sample.

The data stem from a study of beta chain features in type 1 diabetes (dated by TCRdb to between 2018 and 2020). Looking at the study overall: Mean age, gender distribution, total cell number and subset yield were not different between patients and healthy donors. A total of roughly 99 million sorted cells were examined across all samples, and the number of cells per subset was strongly correlated with RNA yield. The study compared TCRB repertoires of sorted circulating CD4+ T cell subsets between recently diagnosed type 1 diabetes patients and matched healthy donors. Naive and central memory subsets were obtained from all 30 or so donors, but regulatory and stem cell-like memory subsets were isolated from only 8 patients and about 8 healthy donors. Overall study outcomes, separate from this receptor: PCR may preferentially amplify shorter templates, but because patient and control samples were amplified and corrected together, any resulting skew would affect both groups equally. Only small numbers of individuals were included in the HLA sub-analyses, which left unresolved whether HLA type had any influence on TCRB rearrangement. Sequencing cDNA rather than genomic DNA could over-represent highly expressing activated cells, although activation and CD3 levels did not differ between groups. In all four CD4+ subsets, TCRB CDR3 length was moderately but significantly shorter in type 1 diabetes patients. The naive, central memory and regulatory TCRB repertoires appeared to resemble one another more closely among patients than among healthy donors. Fewer insertions and more nucleotide deletions at VDJ recombination sites were observed in patients with type 1 diabetes, implying thymic rearrangement abnormalities.

The chain was built from TRBV7-2 and TRBJ2-3; the central 8 bases match TRBD2. Sample: central memory CD4+ T cells from blood. This receptor was identified in a young woman with type 1 diabetes. DNA sequence: TGTGCCAGCAGCTTAGAATCGGGGGGGGCAGATACGCAGTATTTT. It encodes CASSLESGGADTQYF.